This T cell receptor beta chain originates from a study of blood T cell repertoires in COVID-19. Overall study context: From the United States, Italy and Spain came samples of acute and convalescent COVID-19. Nucleic acid was either cDNA or gDNA, and it came from T cells, B-cell-depleted T cells, or PBMCs.

As processed by the authors: Nucleated cell counts were estimated from reference gene primer amplification. Here immunoSEQ multiplex PCR was the method, and the copy in TCRdb shows in-frame clones only, minus some. V and J calls plus clone size are reproduced from that table; the DNA served to infer D and trimming. Altogether approximately 150,000 clones are present, roughly nine tenths being singletons, with the ten largest covering 18%. V lost 5 bases and J lost 0; bases outside the gene matches: 4. CDR1 is SEHNR and CDR2 is FQNEAQ in the germline V gene (reference sequence). The length of the CDR3 is 15 residues.

This sequence was found in a man aged 55 to 69 with active or convalescent COVID-19. The sequenced material came from peripheral blood. The rearrangement uses TRBV7-9 and TRBJ1-3; 7 bases fit TRBD1. The CDR3 loop is CASSRQGLSGNTIYF. CDR3 sequence (DNA): TGTGCCAGCAGCCGACAGGGACTCTCTGGAAACACCATATATTTT.